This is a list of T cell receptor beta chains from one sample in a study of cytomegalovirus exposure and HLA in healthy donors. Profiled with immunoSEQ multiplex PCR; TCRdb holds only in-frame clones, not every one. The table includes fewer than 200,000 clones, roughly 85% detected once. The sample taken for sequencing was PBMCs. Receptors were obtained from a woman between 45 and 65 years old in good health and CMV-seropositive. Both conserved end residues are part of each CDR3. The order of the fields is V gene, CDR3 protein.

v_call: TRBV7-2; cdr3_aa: CASSLAGGERADTQYF
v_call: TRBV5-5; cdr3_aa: CASSLGTVLNTEAFF
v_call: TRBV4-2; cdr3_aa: CASSQTANYGYTF
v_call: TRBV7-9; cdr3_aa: CASSFSADSYEQYF
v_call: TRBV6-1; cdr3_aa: CASLNTEAFF
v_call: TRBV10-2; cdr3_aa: CASSEGQPQHF
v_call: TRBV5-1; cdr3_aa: CASSSGTGTDTQYF
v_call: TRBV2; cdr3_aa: CASMPRETSGEQFF
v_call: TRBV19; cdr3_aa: CASSGLAGADEQFF
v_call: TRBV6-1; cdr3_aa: CASIERVTTNEKLFF
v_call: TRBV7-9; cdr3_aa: CASSLVAGGQETQYF
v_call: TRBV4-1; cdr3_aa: CASTRETGTATISMNTEAFF
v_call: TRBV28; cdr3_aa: CASSLRRQGRGYTF
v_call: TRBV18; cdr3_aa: CASSRTRGRLVDHGYTF
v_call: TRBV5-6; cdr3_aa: CASSSGQGAGYEQYF
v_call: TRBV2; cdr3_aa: CASSPDRALLEQYF
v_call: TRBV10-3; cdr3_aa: CAISADREDGYTF
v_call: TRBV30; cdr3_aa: CAWSVLQGAGEQFF
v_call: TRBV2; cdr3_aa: CASSAGGSTYGYTF
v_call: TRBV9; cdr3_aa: CASSVGGGASGSNEQFF
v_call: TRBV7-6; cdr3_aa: CASSSRTSAEDTQYF
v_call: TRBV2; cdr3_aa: CASSDRTGYQPQHF
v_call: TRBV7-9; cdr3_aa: CASSPQRTGSKTQYF
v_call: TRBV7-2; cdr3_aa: CASSLATSSSYNEQFF
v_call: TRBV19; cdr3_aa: CASSGTSGVRGTDTQYF
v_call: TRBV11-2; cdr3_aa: CASSITANTEAFF
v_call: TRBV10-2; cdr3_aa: CASSDPQVSGNTIYF
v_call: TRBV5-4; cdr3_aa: CASSSDWTRNTEAFF
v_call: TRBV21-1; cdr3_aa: CASSKRMKRLKETQYF
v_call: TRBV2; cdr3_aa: CASSTGTGIGETQYF
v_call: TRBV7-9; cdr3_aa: CASSPRGGFTDTQYF
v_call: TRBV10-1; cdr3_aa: CASAKGTGLNTEAFF
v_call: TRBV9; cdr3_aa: CASSETSGVYNEQFF
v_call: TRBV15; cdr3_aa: CATSRDRGTLSRGTEAFF
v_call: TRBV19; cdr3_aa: CASSPRDSREKLFF
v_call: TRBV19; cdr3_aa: CASSAAGGEWDTQYF
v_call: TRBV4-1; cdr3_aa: CASSHNGRGGSTDTQYF
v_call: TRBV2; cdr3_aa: CASIQGAGNQETQYF
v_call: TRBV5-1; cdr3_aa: CASRNSPGLQETQYF
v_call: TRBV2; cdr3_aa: CASSEAPSRPQHF
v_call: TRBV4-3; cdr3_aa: CASSQDWGATASGNTIYF
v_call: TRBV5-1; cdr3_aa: CASSSGQGNYEQYF
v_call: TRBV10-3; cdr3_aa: CAIRSGQRNSPLHF
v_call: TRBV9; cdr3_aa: CASSPYATSGAYNEQFF
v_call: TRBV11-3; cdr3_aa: CASSLGAGEIGANVLTF
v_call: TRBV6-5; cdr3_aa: CASSLLGGGEAFF
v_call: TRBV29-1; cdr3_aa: CSVNDNNYGYTF
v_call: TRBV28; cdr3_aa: CASRKQGVDTQYF
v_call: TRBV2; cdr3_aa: CASTLYRRNNEKLFF
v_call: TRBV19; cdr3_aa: CASSILAGGHNEQFF
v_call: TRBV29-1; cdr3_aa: CSIRVRGAEQFF
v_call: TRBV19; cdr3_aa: CASSIVQSASGKYEQYF
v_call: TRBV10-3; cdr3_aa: CAISAGSNQPQHF
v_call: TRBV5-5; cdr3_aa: CASSPGLGWSTDTQYF
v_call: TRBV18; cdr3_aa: CASPLGQGQSWQYF
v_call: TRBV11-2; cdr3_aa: CASSLGWGGRPEVGQYF
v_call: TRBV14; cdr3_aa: CASSLWTSGKVGELFF
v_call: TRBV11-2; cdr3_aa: CASSFRTGGDPGLFF